Described below is a single T cell receptor (beta chain) sequence and its context. The data were obtained in a study of blood T cell repertoires in COVID-19. Study information: Sample material is recorded as cDNA or gDNA derived from T cells, B-cell-depleted T cells, or PBMCs.

Between the trimmed V and J ends, which lost 5 bases and 7 bases, there was a span of 18 bases. The CDR3 consists of 15 residues. CDR1 and CDR2 (germline): SGHNT, YENEEA. Measured with immunoSEQ multiplex PCR; TCRdb has only the in-frame clones, and not every one. The data contain 87,000 or so clones, about 90% of them singletons. This sequence originates from a man aged 18 to 30 with COVID-19, enrolled during active disease. The V gene is TRBV11-3, the J gene TRBJ2-1; possible D gene TRBD2, 7 bases. The specimen sequenced was peripheral blood. In nucleotides, the CDR3 is TGTGCCAGCAGCCAAGGGGGGGGAGGAACGAATGAGCAGTTCTTC. The encoded protein is CASSQGGGGTNEQFF.